The T cell receptor beta chain under discussion was sequenced for a study of immune evolution from preneoplasia to lung adenocarcinoma. Study in general: HLA loss of heterozygosity: about 7% AIS, about 15% MIA, around 33% ADC, none AAH.

CDR3 length equals 11 residues. Germline CDR1 SGHDT, CDR2 YYEEEE. Trimming cost V 3 bases and J 7 bases, with 5 bases left between them. Clones were read by immunoSEQ multiplex PCR, and TCRdb kept only the in-frame ones, dropping some. The repertoire holds 14,000 or so clones, about 85% seen once, with approximately 2.9% in the top ten. Sequenced sample: FFPE lung adenocarcinoma in situ tissue. The chain combines TRBV5-6 with TRBJ1-3; D not certain. The receptor was isolated from a donor older than 65 with lung adenocarcinoma. This chain's CDR3 is CASSWENTIYF. The CDR3 DNA sequence: TGTGCCAGCAGCTGGGAGAACACCATATATTTT.